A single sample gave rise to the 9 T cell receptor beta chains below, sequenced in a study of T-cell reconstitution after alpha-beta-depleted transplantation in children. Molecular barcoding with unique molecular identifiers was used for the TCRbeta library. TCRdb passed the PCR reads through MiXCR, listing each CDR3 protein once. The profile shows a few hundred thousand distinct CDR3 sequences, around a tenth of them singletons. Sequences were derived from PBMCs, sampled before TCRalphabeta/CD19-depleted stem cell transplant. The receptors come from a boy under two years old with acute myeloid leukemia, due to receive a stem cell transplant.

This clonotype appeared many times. The CDR3 nucleotides are TGCAGCGGCAATACTGGCAGGGCGTTCGATGAGCAGTTCTTC. Its protein product is CSGNTGRAFDEQFF. The chain carries TRBV29-1 and TRBJ2-1; D is perhaps TRBD1 (5 bases). Germline lookup yields CDR1 SQVTM and CDR2 ANQGSEA. CDR3 length: 14 amino acids. Between the trimmed V and J ends, which lost 7 bases and 8 bases, there was a span of 21 bases.

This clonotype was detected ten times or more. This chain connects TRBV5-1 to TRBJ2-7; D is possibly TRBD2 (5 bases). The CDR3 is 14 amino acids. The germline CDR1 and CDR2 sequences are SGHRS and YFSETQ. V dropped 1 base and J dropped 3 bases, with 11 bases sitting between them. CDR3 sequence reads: CASSLHHGIYEQYF. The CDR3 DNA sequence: TGCGCCAGCAGCTTGCATCACGGGATCTACGAGCAGTACTTC.

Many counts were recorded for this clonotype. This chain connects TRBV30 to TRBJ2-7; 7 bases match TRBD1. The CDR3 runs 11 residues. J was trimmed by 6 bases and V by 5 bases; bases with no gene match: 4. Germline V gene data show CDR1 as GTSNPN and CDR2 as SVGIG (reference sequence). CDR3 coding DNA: TGTGCCTGGTCCAGGGGGAGCGAGCAGTACTTC. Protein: CAWSRGSEQYF.

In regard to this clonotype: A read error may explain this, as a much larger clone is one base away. The chain's CDR3 is CASSLYTNRLAGVRGSHNEQFF. CDR3 DNA: TGTGCCAGCAGTTTGTACACCAATCGACTAGCGGGAGTGCGGGGGTCCCACAATGAGCAGTTCTTC. V and J are TRBV28 and TRBJ2-1, with 12 bases lining up with TRBD2. The trim removed 3 bases at V and 5 bases at J, leaving 23 bases unmatched. Germline-derived CDR1 and CDR2 are MDHEN and SYDVKM. CDR3 length: 22 amino acids.

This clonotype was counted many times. This chain's CDR3 is CSVETTGRDTGELFF. The CDR3 DNA follows: TGCAGCGTTGAAACGACAGGACGGGACACCGGGGAGCTGTTTTTT. This chain links TRBV29-1 with TRBJ2-2; possible D gene TRBD1, 6 bases. V was cut by 2 bases and J by 3 bases, with 13 bases left in between. CDR1 is SQVTM and CDR2 is ANQGSEA in the germline V gene. The CDR3 has 15 residues.

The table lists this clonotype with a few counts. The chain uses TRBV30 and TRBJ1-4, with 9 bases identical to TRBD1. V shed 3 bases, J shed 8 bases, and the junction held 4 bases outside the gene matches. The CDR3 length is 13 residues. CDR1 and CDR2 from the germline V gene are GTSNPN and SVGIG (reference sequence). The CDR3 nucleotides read TGTGCCTGGAGCGGACAGGGGAGGGAAAAACTGTTTTTT. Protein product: CAWSGQGREKLFF.

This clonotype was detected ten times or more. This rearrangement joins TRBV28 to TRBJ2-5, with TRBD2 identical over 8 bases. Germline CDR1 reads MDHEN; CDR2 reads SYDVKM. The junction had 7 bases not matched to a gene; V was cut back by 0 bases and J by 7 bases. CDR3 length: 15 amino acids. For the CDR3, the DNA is TGTGCCAGCAGTTTATGGATGAGCGGGGGTGGGACCCAGTACTTC. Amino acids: CASSLWMSGGGTQYF.

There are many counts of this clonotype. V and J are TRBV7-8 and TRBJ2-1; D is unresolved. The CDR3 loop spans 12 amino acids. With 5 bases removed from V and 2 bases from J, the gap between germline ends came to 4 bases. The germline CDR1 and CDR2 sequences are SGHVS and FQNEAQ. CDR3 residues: CASSVTYNEQFF. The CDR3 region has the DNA TGTGCCAGCAGCGTAACCTACAATGAGCAGTTCTTC.

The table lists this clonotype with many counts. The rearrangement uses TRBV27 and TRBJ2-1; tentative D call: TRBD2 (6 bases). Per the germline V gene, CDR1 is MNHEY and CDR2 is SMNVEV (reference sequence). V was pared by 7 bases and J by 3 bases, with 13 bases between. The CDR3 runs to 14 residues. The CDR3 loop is CASTRGGIYNEQFF. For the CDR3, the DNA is TGTGCCAGCACAAGGGGCGGGATCTACAATGAGCAGTTCTTC.